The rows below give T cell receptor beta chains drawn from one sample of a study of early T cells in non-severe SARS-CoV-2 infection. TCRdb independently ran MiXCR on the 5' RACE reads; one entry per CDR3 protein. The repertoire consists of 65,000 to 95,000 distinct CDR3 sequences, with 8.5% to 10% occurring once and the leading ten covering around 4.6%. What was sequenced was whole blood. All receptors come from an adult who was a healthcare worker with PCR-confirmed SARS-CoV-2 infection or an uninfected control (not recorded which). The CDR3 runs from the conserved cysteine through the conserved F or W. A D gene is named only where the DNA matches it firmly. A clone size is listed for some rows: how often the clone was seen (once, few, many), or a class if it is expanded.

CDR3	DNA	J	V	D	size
CASSPGTGGNADTQYF	TGTGCCAGCAGCCCGGGGACAGGGGGGAACGCAGATACGCAGTATTTT	TRBJ2-3	TRBV11-2	TRBD1	many
CASSQERRNVVEKLFF	TGCGCCAGCAGCCAAGAGCGGAGGAATGTGGTTGAAAAACTGTTTTTT	TRBJ1-4	TRBV4-1	.	many
CAWGLAGPDTQYF	TGTGCCTGGGGACTAGCGGGACCAGATACGCAGTATTTT	TRBJ2-3	TRBV30	TRBD2	few
CATAKDKNIQYF	TGTGCCACCGCGAAGGACAAAAACATTCAGTACTTC	TRBJ2-4	TRBV19	.	few
CASSSVDRDNQPQHF	TGTGCCAGCAGTTCCGTAGACAGGGACAATCAGCCCCAGCATTTT	TRBJ1-5	TRBV27	TRBD1	many
CSARDEGGAKLQPQHF	TGCAGTGCTAGAGATGAGGGGGGCGCGAAACTTCAGCCCCAGCATTTT	TRBJ1-5	TRBV20-1	.	many
CASSSRRDIDTGELFF	TGTGCCAGCAGCTCCAGGCGGGACATCGACACCGGGGAGCTGTTTTTT	TRBJ2-2	TRBV7-9	.	many
CASSATGRTEAFF	TGTGCCAGCAGTGCGACAGGGAGAACTGAAGCTTTCTTT	TRBJ1-1	TRBV27	TRBD1	many
CASSFSTNTGELFF	TGTGCCAGCAGCTTTAGCACGAACACCGGGGAGCTGTTTTTT	TRBJ2-2	TRBV11-3	.	.
CASSSTGMNTEAFF	TGTGCCAGCAGCTCTACAGGTATGAACACTGAAGCTTTCTTT	TRBJ1-1	TRBV14	.	few
CASGNNEQFF	TGTGCCAGCGGAAACAATGAGCAGTTCTTC	TRBJ2-1	TRBV7-9	.	.
CASSYWTSGSYEQYF	TGTGCCAGCAGCTACTGGACTAGCGGTTCCTACGAGCAGTACTTC	TRBJ2-7	TRBV7-8	TRBD2	many
CASSTAGLNQPQHF	TGTGCCAGCAGCACGGCGGGACTTAATCAGCCCCAGCATTTT	TRBJ1-5	TRBV9	.	.
CASSGREGGELFF	TGCGCCAGCAGTGGCAGGGAGGGCGGGGAGCTGTTTTTT	TRBJ2-2	TRBV10-2	TRBD2	few
CAWSPRIAKNIQYF	TGTGCCTGGAGTCCGAGGATAGCCAAAAACATTCAGTACTTC	TRBJ2-4	TRBV30	.	many
CAIRGTHNEQFF	TGTGCCATCCGGGGGACCCACAATGAGCAGTTCTTC	TRBJ2-1	TRBV10-3	.	many
CASSLAQETQYF	TGTGCCAGCAGCTTGGCCCAAGAGACCCAGTACTTC	TRBJ2-5	TRBV5-4	.	few
CASSFGHSTDTQYF	TGTGCCAGCAGTTTCGGCCATAGCACAGATACGCAGTATTTT	TRBJ2-3	TRBV12-3/TRBV12-4	.	many
CASSVAPTDEKLFF	TGTGCCAGCAGCGTAGCTCCGACTGATGAAAAACTGTTTTTT	TRBJ1-4	TRBV9	.	.
CSASPPSDRGTINYGYTF	TGCAGTGCTAGTCCACCTTCAGACAGGGGAACAATTAACTATGGCTACACCTTC	TRBJ1-2	TRBV20-1	TRBD1	many
CASSLTDSSYEQYF	TGCGCCAGCAGCTTGACAGATAGCTCCTACGAGCAGTACTTC	TRBJ2-7	TRBV5-1	.	many
CSARPGTGNQPQHF	TGCAGTGCTCGCCCCGGGACAGGGAATCAGCCCCAGCATTTT	TRBJ1-5	TRBV20-1	TRBD1	many
CASSQPKGAFEETQYF	TGTGCCAGCAGCCAACCGAAGGGGGCATTTGAAGAGACCCAGTACTTC	TRBJ2-5	TRBV7-6	TRBD1	.
CSAPGQATYEQYF	TGCAGTGCCCCCGGACAAGCCACCTACGAGCAGTACTTC	TRBJ2-7	TRBV20-1	.	many
CASSLGEKVEQYF	TGTGCCAGCAGCTTAGGTGAGAAGGTCGAGCAGTACTTC	TRBJ2-7	TRBV7-6	.	many
CASSQGDFRETQYF	TGTGCCAGCAGCCAAGGGGACTTTCGAGAGACCCAGTACTTC	TRBJ2-5	TRBV3-1	.	many
CASSLLRDRGASGYTF	TGTGCCAGCAGCCTCCTCCGGGACAGGGGGGCGAGTGGCTACACCTTC	TRBJ1-2	TRBV28	TRBD1	many
CASSQAVTGGIYEQYF	TGCGCCAGCAGCCAAGCCGTGACAGGGGGCATATACGAGCAGTACTTC	TRBJ2-7	TRBV4-1	TRBD1	few
CSVGQGNGYTF	TGCAGCGTAGGACAGGGAAATGGCTACACCTTC	TRBJ1-2	TRBV29-1	TRBD1	.
CASTRGGNQPQHF	TGTGCCAGCACCCGGGGGGGGAATCAGCCCCAGCATTTT	TRBJ1-5	TRBV28	.	.
CASVTSTRQFF	TGTGCCAGCGTGACATCCACGAGGCAGTTCTTC	TRBJ2-1	TRBV27	.	many
CASSDLAGPNTGELFF	TGTGCCAGCTCAGACCTAGCGGGGCCGAACACCGGGGAGCTGTTTTTT	TRBJ2-2	TRBV18	TRBD2	few
CASSLNGVRGVNIQYF	TGTGCCAGCAGTTTAAATGGGGTACGCGGGGTAAACATTCAGTACTTC	TRBJ2-4	TRBV27	.	few
CASSPTGVSGNTIYF	TGTGCCAGCAGCCCCACAGGGGTCTCTGGAAACACCATATATTTT	TRBJ1-3	TRBV7-9	TRBD1	few
CASSLLGQPYNEQFF	TGCGCCAGCAGCTTGTTAGGCCAACCCTACAATGAGCAGTTCTTC	TRBJ2-1	TRBV5-1	.	few
CASSLSGVGPQAGYTF	TGTGCCAGCAGCTTAAGTGGGGTAGGGCCCCAGGCTGGCTACACCTTC	TRBJ1-2	TRBV7-9	.	few
CASSLGGTTFGQYF	TGTGCCAGCAGCCTAGGAGGGACTACCTTTGGGCAGTATTTT	TRBJ2-3	TRBV3-1	TRBD2	.
CASSAPPGSDTEAFF	TGTGCCAGCAGTGCTCCACCAGGGTCGGACACTGAAGCTTTCTTT	TRBJ1-1	TRBV12-3/TRBV12-4	.	few
CASSLADTGLFF	TGTGCCAGCAGCTTAGCCGATACAGGACTGTTTTTT	TRBJ1-4	TRBV7-9	.	few
CASSSGTPDNEQFF	TGTGCCAGCAGCTCCGGGACTCCGGACAATGAGCAGTTCTTC	TRBJ2-1	TRBV28	.	few
CASSAFGTVQPYEQYF	TGTGCCAGCAGTGCTTTCGGGACAGTTCAACCCTACGAGCAGTACTTC	TRBJ2-7	TRBV7-2	TRBD1	few
CASSENSQETQYF	TGTGCCAGCAGCGAAAACAGCCAAGAGACCCAGTACTTC	TRBJ2-5	TRBV5-4	.	many
CASSLGKTVTGELFF	TGTGCCAGCAGTTTGGGTAAAACAGTCACCGGGGAGCTGTTTTTT	TRBJ2-2	TRBV12-3/TRBV12-4	.	.
CASSLGRDHGELFF	TGTGCCAGCAGCTTGGGGCGAGACCACGGGGAGCTGTTTTTT	TRBJ2-2	TRBV5-4	.	few
CASSELGSPNQPQHF	TGTGCCAGCAGTGAACTGGGAAGTCCTAATCAGCCCCAGCATTTT	TRBJ1-5	TRBV6-1	.	many
CATSRAFYEQYF	TGTGCCACCAGCAGAGCTTTCTACGAGCAGTACTTC	TRBJ2-7	TRBV15	.	many
CATSDFRGGYTF	TGTGCCACCAGTGATTTTAGGGGAGGCTACACCTTC	TRBJ1-2	TRBV24-1	.	many
CASIGTSGTDNEQFF	TGTGCCAGCATTGGGACTAGCGGGACCGACAATGAGCAGTTCTTC	TRBJ2-1	TRBV28	TRBD2	.
CSAGRTSGRYEQYF	TGCAGTGCTGGACGGACTAGCGGGAGATACGAGCAGTACTTC	TRBJ2-7	TRBV20-1	TRBD2	many
CASKSRGVYYEQYF	TGTGCCAGCAAAAGCCGTGGGGTGTACTACGAGCAGTACTTC	TRBJ2-7	TRBV27	.	.
CASSLTGTTHGYTF	TGTGCCAGCAGTCTAACCGGGACAACGCATGGCTACACCTTC	TRBJ1-2	TRBV6-6	.	few
CATSDLRGTSEYEQFF	TGTGCCACCAGTGATTTGCGGGGGACTAGTGAATATGAGCAGTTCTTC	TRBJ2-1	TRBV24-1	TRBD2	many
CASRLGGQTNIQYF	TGTGCCAGCAGGTTGGGCGGGCAGACAAACATTCAGTACTTC	TRBJ2-4	TRBV28	.	many
CAISRDTPGGYTF	TGTGCCATCAGTAGGGACACGCCTGGTGGCTACACCTTC	TRBJ1-2	TRBV10-3	.	.
CASSPSLGTSGRQTLYEQYF	TGTGCCAGCAGCCCTAGCTTGGGGACTAGCGGGAGACAGACTCTTTACGAGCAGTACTTC	TRBJ2-7	TRBV5-4	TRBD2	many
CASSLGQGGGQPQHF	TGTGCCAGCAGTTTGGGACAGGGAGGAGGTCAGCCCCAGCATTTT	TRBJ1-5	TRBV28	TRBD1	few
CASRTENWDNEQFF	TGTGCCAGCAGGACTGAAAATTGGGACAATGAGCAGTTCTTC	TRBJ2-1	TRBV6-5	.	many
CASSPPAGTSGEQETQYF	TGTGCCAGCAGCCCCCCTGCCGGGACTAGCGGCGAACAAGAGACCCAGTACTTC	TRBJ2-5	TRBV11-1	TRBD2	many
CASKGLGLNTEAFF	TGTGCCAGCAAGGGGCTCGGGTTGAACACTGAAGCTTTCTTT	TRBJ1-1	TRBV25-1	.	few
CASSRETSGRKGGEQFF	TGTGCCAGCAGCCGAGAGACTAGCGGGAGAAAGGGCGGTGAGCAGTTCTTC	TRBJ2-1	TRBV3-1	TRBD2	.